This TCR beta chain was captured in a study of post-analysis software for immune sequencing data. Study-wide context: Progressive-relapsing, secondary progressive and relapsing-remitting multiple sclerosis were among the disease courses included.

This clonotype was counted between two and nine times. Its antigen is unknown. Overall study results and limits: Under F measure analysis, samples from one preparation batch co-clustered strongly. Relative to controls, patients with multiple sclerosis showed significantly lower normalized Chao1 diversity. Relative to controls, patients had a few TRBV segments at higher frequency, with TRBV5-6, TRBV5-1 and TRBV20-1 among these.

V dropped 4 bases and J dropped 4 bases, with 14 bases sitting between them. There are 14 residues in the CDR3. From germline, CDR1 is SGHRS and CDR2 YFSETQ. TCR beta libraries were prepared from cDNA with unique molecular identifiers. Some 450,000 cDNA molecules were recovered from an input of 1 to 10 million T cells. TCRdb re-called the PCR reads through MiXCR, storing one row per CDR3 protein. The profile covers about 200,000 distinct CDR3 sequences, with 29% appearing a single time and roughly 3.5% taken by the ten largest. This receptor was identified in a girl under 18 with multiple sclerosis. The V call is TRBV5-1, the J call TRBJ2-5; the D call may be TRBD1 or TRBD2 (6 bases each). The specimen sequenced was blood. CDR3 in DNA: TGCGCCAGCAGCGCGGACTGGGGGGCAGAGACCCAGTACTTC. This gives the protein CASSADWGAETQYF. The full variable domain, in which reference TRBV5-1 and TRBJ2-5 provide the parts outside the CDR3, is KAGVTQTPRYLIKTRGQQVTLSCSPISGHRSVSWYQQTPGQGLQFLFEYFSETQRNKGNFPGRFSGRQFSNSRSEMNVSTLELGDSALYLCASSADWGAETQYFGPGTRLLVL.